The 9 T cell receptor beta chains presented below share a single source sample, sequenced in a study of Ad26.COV2.S vaccination and SARS-CoV-2 variants (dated by TCRdb to about 2021). The library was generated by the immunoSEQ multiplex PCR assay. What TCRdb holds here is the immuneACCESS table cut down to in-frame rearrangements. Part of the clones is not present; checked against another copy, under half of the missing clones reflect an unresolved V gene, and the others are unexplained. This sample comprises about 480,000 clones, 87% of them detected only once. The ten largest clones add up to more than 10% of the sample. The treatment or condition label, as the study defines it: about 20 received Ad26.COV2.S at low or high dose, single or two shots; roughly 5 received placebo; per-sample allocation not given. Repertoires of vaccine and placebo recipients were sequenced from samples collected on day 63 after the first injection.

The specimen was peripheral blood, collected in a trial of Ad26.COV2.S vaccine versus placebo. These TCRs come from a person between 18 and 65 years old who received the Ad26.COV2.S COVID-19 vaccine or a placebo.

This clone appeared a single time. This chain joins TRBV4-1 and TRBJ1-1; tentative D call: TRBD1 (5 bases). The V and J ends lost 0 bases and 10 bases respectively, with 12 bases between them. The CDR3 is 13 amino acids. CDR1 is MGHRA, CDR2 YSYEKL, per germline. The CDR3 DNA follows: TGCGCCAGCAGCCAAGATGGCAGGGTAACAGCTTTCTTT. This codes for CASSQDGRVTAFF.

This clone occurred once. The rearrangement uses TRBV19 and TRBJ2-6; D might be TRBD1 (5 bases). V gave up 3 bases and J gave up 0 bases, with 9 bases separating them. Germline V gene lookup returns CDR1 LNHDA and CDR2 SQIVND (reference sequence). The CDR3 spans 16 residues. The CDR3: CASSMGLLSGANVLTF. In DNA, the CDR3 is TGTGCCAGTAGTATGGGGCTCCTCTCTGGGGCCAACGTCCTGACTTTC.

V and J are TRBV7-8 and TRBJ2-2; D gene unclear. Germline V gene data show CDR1 as SGHVS and CDR2 as FQNEAQ. The CDR3 has 14 residues. Trimming shortened V by 6 bases and J by 5 bases, and 13 bases separated the two germline ends. The CDR3 region is CASRRSLGTGELFF. Written as DNA, the CDR3 is TGTGCCAGCAGGCGCTCCTTGGGAACCGGGGAGCTGTTTTTT.

V is TRBV28 and J is TRBJ2-1, with D tentatively TRBD2 (7 bases). V gave up 8 bases and J gave up 4 bases, with 18 bases separating them. Germline V gives CDR1 MDHEN, CDR2 SYDVKM. This CDR3 region has 15 residues. DNA for the CDR3: TGTGCCAGCCAGGTAGGGGGACTACAATACAATGAGCAGTTCTTC. This sequence encodes CASQVGGLQYNEQFF.

This chain connects TRBV4-1 to TRBJ1-2; D may be TRBD1 (5 bases). This CDR3 contains 18 residues. Germline CDR1 reads MGHRA; CDR2 reads YSYEKL. V shed 0 bases and J shed 2 bases, with 19 bases lying between them. Here the CDR3 DNA reads TGCGCCAGCAGCCAAGACGACCGGGACTCCTGGGGGAACTATGGCTACACCTTC. Its translation: CASSQDDRDSWGNYGYTF.

The chain has TRBV2 and TRBJ1-1; D perhaps matches TRBD1 (5 bases). Deletions cut 1 base from V and 11 bases from J, with 14 bases between. This CDR3 is built from 13 residues. Looked up from germline, CDR1 is SNHLY and CDR2 is FYNNEI. CDR3 sequence reads: CASSEVRPGGAFF. The DNA of the CDR3 is TGTGCCAGCAGTGAAGTCCGGCCGGGGGGGGCTTTCTTT.

This chain joins TRBV3-1 (or the pseudogene TRBV3-2) and TRBJ2-7, with a weak D call TRBD1 (6 bases). This CDR3 has 13 amino acids. The V end was cut by 3 bases, the J end by 6 bases, with 12 bases between. CDR1 is LGHDT and CDR2 is YNNKEL in the germline V gene (reference sequence). The CDR3 is CASSHGQFGEQYF. The CDR3, as DNA: TGTGCCAGCAGCCACGGACAGTTTGGCGAGCAGTACTTC.

In its sample, this clone was seen a few times. This chain joins TRBV7-3 and TRBJ2-3, with a tentative D call TRBD2 (6 bases). V shed 5 bases and J shed 4 bases, with 16 bases lying between them. CDR3 length: 15 amino acids. The germline CDR1 and CDR2 sequences are SGHTA and FQGTGA. CDR3 DNA: TGTGCCAGCAGCCCGGGAGATCGCGAGCCAGATACGCAGTATTTT. Translating it yields CASSPGDREPDTQYF.

The chain recombines TRBV12-3 or TRBV12-4 with TRBJ2-7; no clear D. The CDR3 sequence is 13 residues long. With 5 bases removed from V and 2 bases from J, the gap between germline ends came to 10 bases. Here the CDR3 DNA reads TGTGCCAGCAGTCAACAAGCCCCCTACGAGCAGTACTTC. This sequence encodes CASSQQAPYEQYF.